This TCR beta chain was recovered during a study of vaccination effects on CD4 cells after COVID-19 (dated by TCRdb to the early 2020s). A note on the overall study: Each participant got two doses of an mRNA SARS-CoV-2 vaccine, either BNT162b2 or mRNA-1273. A total of 10 COVID-19 convalescent patients and a handful of SARS-CoV-2-naive healthy vaccine recipients were included in the full study. Pre-vaccine samples were drawn from a couple of convalescent patients 16 days and one week before the first dose, at 142 and 148 days after COVID-19 diagnosis. Cultures from other donors in the study were sequenced with the Oncomine TCR Beta short-read assay on an Illumina iSeq 100. SARS-CoV-2 spike-specific CD4+ TCR repertoires from before and after mRNA vaccination were compared in COVID-19 convalescent patients and in infection-naive vaccine recipients.

Libraries were constructed by the immunoSEQ multiplex PCR assay. DNA from the CD4+ T cells that had been cultured and isolated underwent TCR beta CDR3 sequencing. The paper's processing steps were these. Non-productive TCR sequences were discarded, and reads were trimmed to the CDR3 region, with only CDR3s of 7 or more amino acids retained. The MANAFEST web app was used to pick out antigen-specific clonotypes by comparing their expansion in peptide wells with that in reference cultures. Positive clones required FDR<0.05 expansion versus reference and all other wells, odds ratio above 5, and frequency above 0.1% in two replicate wells. Clonotypes significantly expanded in SARS-CoV-2 spike wells and in at least one common cold coronavirus spike condition were defined as cross-reactive. CDR3 similarity was assessed by Levenshtein distance with the stringdist R package, and unrooted trees were built with ape in R 3.6.1. This is the immuneACCESS table as TCRdb keeps it, with only in-frame sequences that have V and J called. A part of the clones is gone; compared with another copy, unresolved V genes explain less than half, and the rest is unexplained. V, J and clone size reflect that table, while D and trimming were determined from the DNA. The table for this sample lists about 40,000 clones; just under 75% of them were counted only once. 33% of the sample is taken by the ten largest.

General conclusions and limits of the study: In convalescent patients, the post-vaccine spike-reactive repertoire consisted mainly of new vaccine-induced clones, largely distinct from infection-induced clones. Only a small number of convalescent patients were included, and no early post-infection timepoints were available, which limited the study. Both infection-induced and vaccine-induced clones contracted markedly at late post-vaccination timepoints, which is consistent with waning T cell responses.

Concerning this clone: Its recognized antigen is unknown. Per-base quality was not reported, and no clone a single base away is much larger than it.

The CDR3 runs 17 residues from the cysteine to the phenylalanine. Only the CDR3 region is kept as DNA, spanning 51 bases read in frame from base 1. CDR1 is given as SGHVS and CDR2 as FQNEAQ, both from the germline V gene. Trimming at the junction amounts to 1 base on V and 3 bases on J, and the germline ends lie 17 bases apart. In the ViraFEST assay, PBMC were stimulated with viral peptide pools, and antigen-specific CD4+ T cell clonotypes were then identified by expansion using TCR sequencing. After around ten days of culture, CD4+ T cells were isolated with the EasySep CD4+ T cell isolation kit. Convalescent patients had PCR-confirmed SARS-CoV-2 infection between March and December 2020, before Alpha, Beta and Delta variants emerged in the United States. Each well held more than 1.5 million PBMC cultured in IMDM containing roughly 5% human AB serum, around 9.3 IU/ml IL-2 and gentamicin, along with 8 to 10 ug/ml peptides. Half of the culture medium was replaced with fresh IL-2-containing medium on days 3 and 7. Each peptide stimulation condition was cultured in triplicate wells unless otherwise noted. PBMC were separated from whole blood using Ficoll-Paque Plus gradient centrifugation and were then either cryopreserved at -140C or used fresh. Genomic DNA was extracted from cultured CD4+ T cells with the QIAamp micro DNA kit.

The sequencing here drew on CD4+ T cells from PBMCs cultured with a peptide pool, taken before COVID-19 vaccination. The receptor was isolated from a human donor who had a prior SARS-CoV-2 infection. The sequence links TRBV7-8 to TRBJ2-3, with the D segment possibly TRBD1 or TRBD2, each aligning over 6 bases. CDR3 loop: CASSLVGGTDRTDTQYF. The DNA reads as follows: TGTGCCAGCAGCTTAGTAGGGGGGACGGACCGGACAGATACGCAGTATTTT.